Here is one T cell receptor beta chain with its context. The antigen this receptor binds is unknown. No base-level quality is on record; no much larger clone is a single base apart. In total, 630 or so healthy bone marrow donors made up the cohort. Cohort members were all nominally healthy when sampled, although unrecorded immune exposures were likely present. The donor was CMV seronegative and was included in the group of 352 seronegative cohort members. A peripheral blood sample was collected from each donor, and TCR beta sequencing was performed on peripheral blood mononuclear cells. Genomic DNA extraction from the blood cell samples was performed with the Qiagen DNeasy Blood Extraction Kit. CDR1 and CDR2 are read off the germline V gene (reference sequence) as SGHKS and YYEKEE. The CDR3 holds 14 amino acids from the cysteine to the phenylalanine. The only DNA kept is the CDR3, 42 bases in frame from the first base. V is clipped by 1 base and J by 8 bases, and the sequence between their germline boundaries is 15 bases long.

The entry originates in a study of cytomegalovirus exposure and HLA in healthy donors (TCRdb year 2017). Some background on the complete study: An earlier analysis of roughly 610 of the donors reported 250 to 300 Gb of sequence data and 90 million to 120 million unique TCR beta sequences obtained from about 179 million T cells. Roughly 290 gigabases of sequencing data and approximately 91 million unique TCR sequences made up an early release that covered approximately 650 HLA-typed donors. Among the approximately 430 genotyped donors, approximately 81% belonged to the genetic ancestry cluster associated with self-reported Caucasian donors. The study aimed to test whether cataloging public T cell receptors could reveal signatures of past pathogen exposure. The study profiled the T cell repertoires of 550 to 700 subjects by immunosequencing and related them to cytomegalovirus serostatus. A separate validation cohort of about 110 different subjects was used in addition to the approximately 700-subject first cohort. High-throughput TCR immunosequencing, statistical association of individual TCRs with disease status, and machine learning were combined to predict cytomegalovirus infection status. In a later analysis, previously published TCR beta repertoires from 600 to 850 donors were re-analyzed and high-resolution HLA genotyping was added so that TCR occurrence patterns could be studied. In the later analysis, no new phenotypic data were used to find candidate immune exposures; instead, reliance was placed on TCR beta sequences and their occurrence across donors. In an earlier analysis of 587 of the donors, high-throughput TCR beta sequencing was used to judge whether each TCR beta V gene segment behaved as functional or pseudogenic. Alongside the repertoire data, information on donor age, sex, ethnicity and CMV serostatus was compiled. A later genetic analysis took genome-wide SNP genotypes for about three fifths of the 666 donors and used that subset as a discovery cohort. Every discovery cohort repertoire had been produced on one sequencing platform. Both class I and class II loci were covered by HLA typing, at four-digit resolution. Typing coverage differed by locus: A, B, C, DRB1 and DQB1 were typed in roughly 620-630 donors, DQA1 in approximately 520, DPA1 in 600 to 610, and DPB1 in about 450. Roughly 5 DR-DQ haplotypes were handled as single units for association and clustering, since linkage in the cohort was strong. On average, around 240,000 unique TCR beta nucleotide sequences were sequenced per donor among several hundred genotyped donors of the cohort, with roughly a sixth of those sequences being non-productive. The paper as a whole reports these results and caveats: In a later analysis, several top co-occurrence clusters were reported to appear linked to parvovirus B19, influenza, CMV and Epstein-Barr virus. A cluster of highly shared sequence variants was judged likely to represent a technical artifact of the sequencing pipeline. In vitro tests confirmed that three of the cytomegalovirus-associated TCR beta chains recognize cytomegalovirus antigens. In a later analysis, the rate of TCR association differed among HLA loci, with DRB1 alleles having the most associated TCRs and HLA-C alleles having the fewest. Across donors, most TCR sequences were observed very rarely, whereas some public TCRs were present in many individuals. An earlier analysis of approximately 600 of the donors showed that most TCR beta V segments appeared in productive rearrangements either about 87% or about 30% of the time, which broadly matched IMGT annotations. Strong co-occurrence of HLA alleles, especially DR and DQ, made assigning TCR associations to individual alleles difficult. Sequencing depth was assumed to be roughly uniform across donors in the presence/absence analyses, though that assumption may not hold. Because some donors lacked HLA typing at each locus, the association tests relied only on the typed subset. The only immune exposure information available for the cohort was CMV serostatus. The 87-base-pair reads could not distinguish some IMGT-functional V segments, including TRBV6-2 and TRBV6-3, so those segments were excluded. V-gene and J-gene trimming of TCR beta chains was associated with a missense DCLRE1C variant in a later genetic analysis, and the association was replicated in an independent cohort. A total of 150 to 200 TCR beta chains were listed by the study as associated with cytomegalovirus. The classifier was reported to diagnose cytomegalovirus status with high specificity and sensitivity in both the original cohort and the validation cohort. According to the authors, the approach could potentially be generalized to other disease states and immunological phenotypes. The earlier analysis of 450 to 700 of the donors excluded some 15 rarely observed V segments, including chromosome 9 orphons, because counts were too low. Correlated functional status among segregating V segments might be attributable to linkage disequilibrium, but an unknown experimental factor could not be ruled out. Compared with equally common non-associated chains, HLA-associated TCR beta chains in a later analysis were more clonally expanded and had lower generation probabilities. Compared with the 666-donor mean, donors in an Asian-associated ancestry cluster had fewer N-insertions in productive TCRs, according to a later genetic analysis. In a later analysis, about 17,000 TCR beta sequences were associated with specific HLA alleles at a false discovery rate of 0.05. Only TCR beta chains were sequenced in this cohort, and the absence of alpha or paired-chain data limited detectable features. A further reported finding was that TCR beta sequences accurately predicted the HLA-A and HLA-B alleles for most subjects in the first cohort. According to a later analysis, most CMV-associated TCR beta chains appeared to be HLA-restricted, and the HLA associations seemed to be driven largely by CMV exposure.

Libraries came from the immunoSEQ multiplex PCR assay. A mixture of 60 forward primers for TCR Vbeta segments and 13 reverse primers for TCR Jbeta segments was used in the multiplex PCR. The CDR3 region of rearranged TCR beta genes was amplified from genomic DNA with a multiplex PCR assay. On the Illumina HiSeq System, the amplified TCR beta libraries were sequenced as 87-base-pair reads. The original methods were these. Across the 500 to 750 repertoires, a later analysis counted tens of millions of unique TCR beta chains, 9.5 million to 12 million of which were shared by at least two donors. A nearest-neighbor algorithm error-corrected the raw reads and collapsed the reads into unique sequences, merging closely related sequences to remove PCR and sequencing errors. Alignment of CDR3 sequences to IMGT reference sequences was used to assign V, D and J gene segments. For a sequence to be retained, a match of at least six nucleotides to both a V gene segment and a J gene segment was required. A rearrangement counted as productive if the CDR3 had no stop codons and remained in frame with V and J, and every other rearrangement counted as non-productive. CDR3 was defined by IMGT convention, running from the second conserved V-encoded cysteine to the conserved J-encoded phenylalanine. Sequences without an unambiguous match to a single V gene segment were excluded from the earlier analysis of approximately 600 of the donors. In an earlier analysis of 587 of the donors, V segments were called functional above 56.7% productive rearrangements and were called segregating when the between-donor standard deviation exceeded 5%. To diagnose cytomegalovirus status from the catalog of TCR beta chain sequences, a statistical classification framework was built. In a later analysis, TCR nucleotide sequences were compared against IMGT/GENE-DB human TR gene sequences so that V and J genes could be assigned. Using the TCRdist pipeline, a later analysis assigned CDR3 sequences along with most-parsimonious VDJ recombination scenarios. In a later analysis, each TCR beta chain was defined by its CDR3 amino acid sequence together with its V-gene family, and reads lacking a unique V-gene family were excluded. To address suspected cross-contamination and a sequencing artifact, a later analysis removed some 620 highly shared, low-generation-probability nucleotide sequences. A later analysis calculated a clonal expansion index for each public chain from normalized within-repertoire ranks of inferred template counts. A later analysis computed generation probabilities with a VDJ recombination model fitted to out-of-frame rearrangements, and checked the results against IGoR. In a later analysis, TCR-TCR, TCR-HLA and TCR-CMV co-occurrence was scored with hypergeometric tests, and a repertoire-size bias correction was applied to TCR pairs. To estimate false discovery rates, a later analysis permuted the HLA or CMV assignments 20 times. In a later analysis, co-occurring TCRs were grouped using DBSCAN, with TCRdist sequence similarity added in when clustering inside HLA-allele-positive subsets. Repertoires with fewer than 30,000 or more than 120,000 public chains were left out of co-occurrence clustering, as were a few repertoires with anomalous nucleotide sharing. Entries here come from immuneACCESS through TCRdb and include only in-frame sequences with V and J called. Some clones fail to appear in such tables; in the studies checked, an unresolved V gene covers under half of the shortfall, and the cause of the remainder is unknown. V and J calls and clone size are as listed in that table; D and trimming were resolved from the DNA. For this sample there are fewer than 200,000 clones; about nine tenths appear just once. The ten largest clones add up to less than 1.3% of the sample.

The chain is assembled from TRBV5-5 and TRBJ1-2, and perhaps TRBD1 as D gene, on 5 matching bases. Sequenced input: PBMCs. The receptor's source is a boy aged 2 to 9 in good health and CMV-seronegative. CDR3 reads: CASSLTGGAGGYTF. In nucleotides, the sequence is TGTGCCAGCAGCTTGACAGGCGGGGCGGGCGGCTACACCTTC.